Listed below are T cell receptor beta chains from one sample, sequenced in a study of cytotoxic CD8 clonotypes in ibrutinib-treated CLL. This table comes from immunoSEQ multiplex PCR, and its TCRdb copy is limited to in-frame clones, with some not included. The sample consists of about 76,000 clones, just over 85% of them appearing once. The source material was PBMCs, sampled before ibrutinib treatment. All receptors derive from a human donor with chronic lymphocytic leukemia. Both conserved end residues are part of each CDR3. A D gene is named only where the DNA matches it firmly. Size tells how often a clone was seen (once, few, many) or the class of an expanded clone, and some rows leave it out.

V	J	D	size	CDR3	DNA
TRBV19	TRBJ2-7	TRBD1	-	CASRTKGQGFPGEQYF	TGTGCCAGTAGGACCAAGGGACAGGGGTTTCCTGGAGAGCAGTACTTC
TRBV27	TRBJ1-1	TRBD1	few	CASSGEPGQGLNTEAFF	TGTGCCAGCAGTGGGGAACCGGGACAGGGCTTGAACACTGAAGCTTTCTTT
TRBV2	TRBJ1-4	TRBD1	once	CASSRWDSANEKLFF	TGTGCCAGCAGTCGATGGGACAGCGCTAATGAAAAACTGTTTTTT
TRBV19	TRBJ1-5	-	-	CASSIDLQGIRPQHF	TGTGCCAGTAGTATAGATCTACAGGGAATACGCCCCCAGCATTTT
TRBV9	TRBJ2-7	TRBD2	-	CASSVAGGLDYEQYF	TGTGCCAGCAGCGTAGCCGGGGGACTAGACTACGAGCAGTACTTC
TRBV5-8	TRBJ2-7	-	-	CAMSVGYF	TGTGCCATGAGTGTAGGGTACTTC
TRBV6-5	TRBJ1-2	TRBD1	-	CASSRVTGGSYGYTF	TGTGCCAGCAGTAGGGTGACAGGGGGCAGCTATGGCTACACCTTC
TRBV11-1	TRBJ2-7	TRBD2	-	CASSSPGTSGIYEQYF	TGTGCCAGCAGCTCGCCCGGGACTAGCGGGATATACGAGCAGTACTTC
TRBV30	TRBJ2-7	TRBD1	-	CAWSIPGTGGYEQYF	TGTGCCTGGAGTATTCCCGGGACAGGGGGATACGAGCAGTACTTC
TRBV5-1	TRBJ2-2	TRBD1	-	CASSAGQGNSGELFF	TGCGCCAGCAGCGCCGGACAGGGTAACAGCGGGGAGCTGTTTTTT
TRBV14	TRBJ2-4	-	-	CASSQRGTLQYF	TGTGCCAGCAGCCAACGGGGGACCCTTCAGTACTTC
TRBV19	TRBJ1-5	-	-	CASSMRTDSNQPQHF	TGTGCCAGTAGTATGCGGACAGATAGCAATCAGCCCCAGCATTTT
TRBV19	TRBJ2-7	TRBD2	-	CASSYSGTSYEQYF	TGTGCCAGTTCATATAGCGGGACCTCCTACGAGCAGTACTTC
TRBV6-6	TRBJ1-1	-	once	CASSQKYGENTEAFF	TGTGCCAGCAGCCAAAAATATGGAGAGAACACTGAAGCTTTCTTT
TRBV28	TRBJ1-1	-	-	CATQGSMNTEAFF	TGTGCCACCCAGGGTTCAATGAACACTGAAGCTTTCTTT
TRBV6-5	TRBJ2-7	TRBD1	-	CASSPDREQYEQYF	TGTGCCAGCAGCCCGGACAGGGAACAATACGAGCAGTACTTC
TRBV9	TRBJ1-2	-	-	CASSVDDGLYGYTF	TGTGCCAGCAGCGTAGACGACGGATTATATGGCTACACCTTC
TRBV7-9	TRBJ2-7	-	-	CASSRAGTYSYEQYF	TGTGCCAGCAGCCGGGCCGGGACGTACTCCTACGAGCAGTACTTC
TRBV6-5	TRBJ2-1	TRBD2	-	CASSYTGLAGDEQFF	TGTGCCAGCAGTTACACTGGACTAGCGGGAGATGAGCAGTTCTTC
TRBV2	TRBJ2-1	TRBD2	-	CASSDWAGGPNEQFF	TGTGCCAGCAGTGATTGGGCGGGAGGCCCCAATGAGCAGTTCTTC
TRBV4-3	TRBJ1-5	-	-	CASSQDRGLMNNQPQHF	TGCGCCAGCAGCCAAGATCGGGGTCTGATGAACAATCAGCCCCAGCATTTT
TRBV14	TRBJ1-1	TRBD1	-	CASSPKRTGPRQKAFF	TGTGCCAGCAGCCCTAAACGGACAGGTCCTCGACAAAAAGCTTTCTTT
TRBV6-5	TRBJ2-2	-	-	CASSYSGRSGELFF	TGTGCCAGCAGTTACTCGGGCCGATCCGGGGAGCTGTTTTTT
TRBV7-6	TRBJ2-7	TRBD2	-	CASSLGGTSSTYEQYF	TGTGCCAGCAGCTTGGGGGGGACTAGCTCTACCTACGAGCAGTACTTC
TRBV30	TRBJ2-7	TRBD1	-	CAWSVGTDRSYEQYF	TGTGCCTGGAGTGTAGGGACAGACCGTTCCTACGAGCAGTACTTC
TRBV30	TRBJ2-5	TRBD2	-	CAWNVGWLAGLGETQYF	TGTGCCTGGAACGTAGGGTGGCTAGCGGGCTTAGGGGAGACCCAGTACTTC
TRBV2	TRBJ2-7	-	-	CASSELDEQYF	TGTGCCAGCAGTGAACTCGACGAGCAGTACTTC